This is a list of T cell receptor beta chains from one sample in a study of technical replicates of blood from several donors. Method: immunoSEQ multiplex PCR; TCRdb's copy keeps in-frame clones and lacks some. The table lists 80,000 to 95,000 clones, about 96% of them singletons. Sequenced material: T cells isolated from PBMCs. Receptors were obtained from a human donor in good health. Each CDR3 is given with its conserved first and last residue. The D gene is left open where the match is weak. The listing skips clone size in some rows; elsewhere it reads once, few, many or a size class.

clone size: NA; J gene: TRBJ2-3; V gene: TRBV6-1; D gene: TRBD2; CDR3 DNA: TGTGCCAGCAGTCCGTCGCGGGGGTTGGATACGCAGTATTTT; CDR3 protein: CASSPSRGLDTQYF
clone size: NA; J gene: TRBJ2-1; V gene: TRBV30; D gene: NA; CDR3 DNA: TGTGCCTGGAGTGGCCAGCGGAGCTCCTACAATGAGCAGTTCTTC; CDR3 protein: CAWSGQRSSYNEQFF
clone size: NA; J gene: TRBJ2-1; V gene: TRBV2; D gene: TRBD1; CDR3 DNA: TGTGCCACCCGGGACAGCCCCCTCAATGAGCAGTTCTTC; CDR3 protein: CATRDSPLNEQFF
clone size: NA; J gene: TRBJ2-7; V gene: TRBV5-1; D gene: TRBD1; CDR3 DNA: TGCGCCAGCAGTTCCGGGACAGGGGAAGGGTACGAGCAGTACTTC; CDR3 protein: CASSSGTGEGYEQYF
clone size: NA; J gene: TRBJ2-5; V gene: TRBV11-3; D gene: NA; CDR3 DNA: TGTGCCAGCAGCTTAGAAAGCGGAGAGACCCAGTACTTC; CDR3 protein: CASSLESGETQYF
clone size: NA; J gene: TRBJ2-1; V gene: TRBV5-4; D gene: TRBD2; CDR3 DNA: TGTGCCAGCAGCTCCGGGACTAGTTATGAGCAGTTCTTC; CDR3 protein: CASSSGTSYEQFF
clone size: NA; J gene: TRBJ2-2; V gene: TRBV10-3; D gene: TRBD1; CDR3 DNA: TGTGCCATCAGTCCGGGACAGGTGAACACCGGGGAGCTGTTTTTT; CDR3 protein: CAISPGQVNTGELFF
clone size: NA; J gene: TRBJ1-2; V gene: TRBV5-4; D gene: TRBD1; CDR3 DNA: TGTGCCAGCAGCAGGAAAGGACAGGGATTGAACTATGGCTACACCTTC; CDR3 protein: CASSRKGQGLNYGYTF
clone size: NA; J gene: TRBJ1-2; V gene: TRBV19; D gene: NA; CDR3 DNA: TGTGCCAGTAGTATATTCGGAGGGAGCTATGGCTACACCTTC; CDR3 protein: CASSIFGGSYGYTF
clone size: NA; J gene: TRBJ2-5; V gene: TRBV28; D gene: TRBD2; CDR3 DNA: TGTGCCAGCAGTTTACGAGCGGGAGCAATCCAAGAGACCCAGTACTTC; CDR3 protein: CASSLRAGAIQETQYF
clone size: NA; J gene: TRBJ2-1; V gene: TRBV6-5; D gene: TRBD2; CDR3 DNA: TGTGCCAGCAGTCGCGGGAGCTTCCATGAGCAGTTCTTC; CDR3 protein: CASSRGSFHEQFF
clone size: NA; J gene: TRBJ2-7; V gene: TRBV10-3; D gene: TRBD1; CDR3 DNA: TGTGCCGCGGGACAGGGGGCAAGAGAGCAGTACTTC; CDR3 protein: CAAGQGAREQYF
clone size: NA; J gene: TRBJ2-5; V gene: TRBV5-1; D gene: NA; CDR3 DNA: TGCGCCAGCAGCTTGGAGGGAGTCTTCCAAGAGACCCAGTACTTC; CDR3 protein: CASSLEGVFQETQYF
clone size: NA; J gene: TRBJ2-6; V gene: TRBV27; D gene: NA; CDR3 DNA: TGTGCCAGCAGCAGTACTGGGGCCAACGTCCTGACTTTC; CDR3 protein: CASSSTGANVLTF
clone size: once; J gene: TRBJ2-1; V gene: TRBV28; D gene: NA; CDR3 DNA: TGTGCCAGCAGTTTATCACCCGGCAATGAGCAGTTCTTC; CDR3 protein: CASSLSPGNEQFF
clone size: NA; J gene: TRBJ2-6; V gene: TRBV7-9; D gene: TRBD1; CDR3 DNA: TGTGCCAGCAGCTTATTGGGACAGGGCGGGGCCAACGTCCTGACTTTC; CDR3 protein: CASSLLGQGGANVLTF
clone size: NA; J gene: TRBJ2-7; V gene: TRBV11-2; D gene: TRBD1; CDR3 DNA: TGTGCCAGCAGCTTCTGGGGACAGAGCTCCTACGAGCAGTACTTC; CDR3 protein: CASSFWGQSSYEQYF
clone size: NA; J gene: TRBJ2-5; V gene: TRBV6-6; D gene: TRBD2; CDR3 DNA: TGTGCCAGCGAGGGACTACCTCAAGAGACCCAGTACTTC; CDR3 protein: CASEGLPQETQYF
clone size: NA; J gene: TRBJ2-7; V gene: TRBV19; D gene: NA; CDR3 DNA: TGTGCCAGTAGTGACTTAAGGACCTACGAGCAGTACTTC; CDR3 protein: CASSDLRTYEQYF
clone size: NA; J gene: TRBJ2-7; V gene: TRBV18; D gene: NA; CDR3 DNA: TGTGCCAGCTCACCGCAGGCCTACGAGCAGTACTTC; CDR3 protein: CASSPQAYEQYF
clone size: NA; J gene: TRBJ2-5; V gene: TRBV5-1; D gene: TRBD2; CDR3 DNA: TGCGCCAGCGGGGGAGGGAACCAAGAGACCCAGTACTTC; CDR3 protein: CASGGGNQETQYF
clone size: NA; J gene: TRBJ2-7; V gene: TRBV18; D gene: NA; CDR3 DNA: TGTGCCAGCTCACCGAAAGACAAGAGTTATTACGAGCAGTACTTC; CDR3 protein: CASSPKDKSYYEQYF
clone size: NA; J gene: TRBJ1-1; V gene: TRBV6-5; D gene: NA; CDR3 DNA: TGTGCCAGCAGCTTTTCGACCGGACTCACTGAAGCTTTCTTT; CDR3 protein: CASSFSTGLTEAFF
clone size: NA; J gene: TRBJ1-2; V gene: TRBV16; D gene: NA; CDR3 DNA: TGTGCCAGCAGCCCGCAGGGGCTAGCTAACTATGGCTACACCTTC; CDR3 protein: CASSPQGLANYGYTF
clone size: NA; J gene: TRBJ2-1; V gene: TRBV11-2; D gene: TRBD1; CDR3 DNA: TGTGCCAGCAGCTCTGCCGGGACAGGGGGCTACAATGAGCAGTTCTTC; CDR3 protein: CASSSAGTGGYNEQFF
clone size: NA; J gene: TRBJ1-5; V gene: TRBV19; D gene: TRBD1; CDR3 DNA: TGTGCCAGTAGTATTTTCGCAGGGGGCAACTTTGGGCAGCCCCAGCATTTT; CDR3 protein: CASSIFAGGNFGQPQHF
clone size: NA; J gene: TRBJ1-2; V gene: TRBV7-9; D gene: TRBD1; CDR3 DNA: TGTGCCAGCAGCTCTGCCGGGACAGGGGACGGCTACACCTTC; CDR3 protein: CASSSAGTGDGYTF
clone size: NA; J gene: TRBJ2-5; V gene: TRBV7-9; D gene: TRBD2; CDR3 DNA: TGTGCCAGCAGCCGCGCGGGGAGAGCGGGAGTAGCAGAGACCCAGTACTTC; CDR3 protein: CASSRAGRAGVAETQYF
clone size: NA; J gene: TRBJ1-5; V gene: TRBV10-2; D gene: TRBD1; CDR3 DNA: TGCGCCAGCAGTGATGACCCGGGACAGGAGAGCTATAGCAATCAGCCCCAGCATTTT; CDR3 protein: CASSDDPGQESYSNQPQHF
clone size: NA; J gene: TRBJ1-5; V gene: TRBV7-7; D gene: NA; CDR3 DNA: TGTGCTAGCAGCCAGGGCGGGGGCAATCAGCCCCAGCATTTT; CDR3 protein: CASSQGGGNQPQHF
clone size: NA; J gene: TRBJ2-7; V gene: TRBV7-2; D gene: NA; CDR3 DNA: TGTGCCAGCAGCGTACTAGGATACGAGCAGTACTTC; CDR3 protein: CASSVLGYEQYF
clone size: NA; J gene: TRBJ1-4; V gene: TRBV18; D gene: NA; CDR3 DNA: TGTGCCAGCTCTCAGGGCTCGACTAATGAAAAACTGTTTTTT; CDR3 protein: CASSQGSTNEKLFF
clone size: few; J gene: TRBJ1-5; V gene: TRBV19; D gene: TRBD1; CDR3 DNA: TGTGCCAGTAGTATTGAGAGGGGGCGAGGCAATCAGCCCCAGCATTTT; CDR3 protein: CASSIERGRGNQPQHF
clone size: NA; J gene: TRBJ1-5; V gene: TRBV29-1; D gene: NA; CDR3 DNA: TGCAGCGTATCAGACAGCCTCAATCAGCCCCAGCATTTT; CDR3 protein: CSVSDSLNQPQHF
clone size: NA; J gene: TRBJ2-7; V gene: TRBV7-9; D gene: NA; CDR3 DNA: TGTGCCAGCAGCTTAGGGACGGACACCTACGAGCAGTACTTC; CDR3 protein: CASSLGTDTYEQYF
clone size: NA; J gene: TRBJ2-1; V gene: TRBV7-3; D gene: TRBD2; CDR3 DNA: TGTGCCAGCAGCTTACTAGCGGGCGACAATGAGCAGTTCTTC; CDR3 protein: CASSLLAGDNEQFF
clone size: NA; J gene: TRBJ2-3; V gene: TRBV13; D gene: TRBD2; CDR3 DNA: TGTGCCAGCAGCTTAGACATAGCGGGAGGCACAGATACGCAGTATTTT; CDR3 protein: CASSLDIAGGTDTQYF
clone size: NA; J gene: TRBJ2-3; V gene: TRBV11-1; D gene: TRBD2; CDR3 DNA: TGTGCCAGCAGCTTAGTGGCTAGCGGGACCCCAGATACGCAGTATTTT; CDR3 protein: CASSLVASGTPDTQYF
clone size: NA; J gene: TRBJ1-1; V gene: TRBV4-2; D gene: NA; CDR3 DNA: TGTGCCAGCAGCCAAGTTGGGGGCGCCGCTGAAGCTTTCTTT; CDR3 protein: CASSQVGGAAEAFF
clone size: NA; J gene: TRBJ2-1; V gene: TRBV10-3; D gene: TRBD1; CDR3 DNA: TGTGCCATCACCGGACAGGGTAACAGTGAGCAGTTCTTC; CDR3 protein: CAITGQGNSEQFF
clone size: NA; J gene: TRBJ2-7; V gene: TRBV10-2; D gene: NA; CDR3 DNA: TGCGCCAGCGGCTTACAGGGCTCCTACGAGCAGTACTTC; CDR3 protein: CASGLQGSYEQYF
clone size: NA; J gene: TRBJ2-5; V gene: TRBV28; D gene: NA; CDR3 DNA: TGTGCCAGCTCCCAGGGGATAGAGACCCAGTACTTC; CDR3 protein: CASSQGIETQYF